The 22 T cell receptor beta chains below all came from one sample that was sequenced in a study of blood T cell repertoires in COVID-19. Some clones are missing from TCRdb's copy, which holds only in-frame ones; the method was immunoSEQ multiplex PCR. Among about 200,000 clones listed, about nine tenths were seen once. Sequencing input: peripheral blood. These receptors came from a man aged 35 to 55 with acute or convalescent COVID-19.

A single count supports this clone. This chain uses TRBV6-2 or TRBV6-3 with TRBJ2-7, with D perhaps TRBD2 (6 bases). V was cut by 2 bases and J by 3 bases, with 14 bases left in between. This CDR3 has 15 amino acids. Germline V gene lookup returns CDR1 MNHEY and CDR2 SVGEGT. CDR3 region: CASSYASWGGYEQYF. The CDR3 DNA is TGTGCCAGCAGTTACGCGTCCTGGGGAGGCTACGAGCAGTACTTC.

The chain combines TRBV27 with TRBJ1-5, with 7 bases fitting TRBD1. The CDR3 is 17 amino acids. With 6 bases clipped from V and 4 bases from J, the junction kept 15 bases outside the gene matches. Germline V gene data show CDR1 as MNHEY and CDR2 as SMNVEV (reference sequence). The chain's CDR3 is CASSRKTGDRENQPQHF. As DNA, the CDR3 is TGTGCCAGCAGCCGAAAAACTGGCGACAGGGAGAATCAGCCCCAGCATTTT.

The chain combines TRBV21-1 with TRBJ1-2; TRBD1, the table's D call, lacks a check against the DNA. TRBV21-1 is listed as a pseudogene. This CDR3 comprises 14 residues. The CDR3 DNA reads as TGTGCCAGCAGCAAAGGTCGCAGGTCGTATGGCTACACCTTC. Translated: CASSKGRRSYGYTF.

The chain uses TRBV6-6 and TRBJ2-1, with 10 bases lining up with TRBD2. The CDR3 totals 15 residues. V was clipped by 6 bases and J by 4 bases; unmatched bases: 6. CDR1 and CDR2 from the germline V gene are MNHNY and SVGAGI (reference sequence). The CDR3 is CASRSPSGGYNEQFF. The CDR3 DNA reads TGTGCCAGCAGATCCCCTAGCGGGGGATACAATGAGCAGTTCTTC.

This clone has a single count. The J gene is TRBJ1-6, the V gene TRBV6-5; maybe TRBD1 (6 bases). This CDR3 has 14 amino acids. The germline gives CDR1 MNHEY, CDR2 SVGAGI. The V and J ends lost 6 bases and 1 base respectively, with 7 bases between them. The CDR3 bases are TGTGCCAGCAGACAGGGTTCCTATAATTCACCCCTCCACTTT. Its translation is CASRQGSYNSPLHF.

The chain links TRBV30 to TRBJ1-5; D is unclear. The CDR3 totals 12 residues. V was shortened by 8 bases and J by 7 bases, with 15 bases between the two germline ends. Germline V gene lookup returns CDR1 GTSNPN and CDR2 SVGIG (reference sequence). The CDR3 DNA reads TGTGCCGGAAACACGATCGGGCAGCCCCAGCATTTT. Amino acid sequence: CAGNTIGQPQHF.

The chain has TRBV2 and TRBJ1-6, with a possible D match to TRBD1 (6 bases). Trimming pared 4 bases from V and 5 bases from J, leaving 9 bases between. Germline CDR1 reads SNHLY; CDR2 reads FYNNEI. The CDR3 contains 14 residues. The CDR3, as DNA: TGTGCCAGCAGTGTAGGGGGAGATAATTCACCCCTCCACTTT. Residues: CASSVGGDNSPLHF.

The rearrangement links TRBV19 to TRBJ2-3; TRBD1 matches at 7 bases. Germline-derived CDR1 and CDR2 are LNHDA and SQIVND (reference sequence). The V gene end was trimmed by 5 bases and the J gene end by 6 bases; junction bases not matched to a gene: 14. The CDR3 is made up of 16 amino acids. The CDR3 here is CASSARTGVFQDTQYF. The CDR3 DNA reads TGTGCCAGTAGTGCCCGGACAGGCGTTTTCCAGGATACGCAGTATTTT.

This clone was found once. This chain joins TRBV10-2 and TRBJ1-1, with D perhaps matching TRBD1 (5 bases). This CDR3 is built from 15 residues. The V and J ends lost 1 base and 4 bases respectively, with 13 bases between them. CDR1 is WSHSY, CDR2 SAAADI, per germline. CDR3 sequence: CASSEYGEGSTEAFF. For the CDR3, the DNA is TGCGCCAGCAGTGAGTATGGGGAGGGGAGCACTGAAGCTTTCTTT.

The chain couples TRBV4-1 to TRBJ1-1; a possible D gene is TRBD1 (5 bases). CDR3 length equals 16 residues. V dropped 1 base and J dropped 1 base, with 13 bases sitting between them. Germline CDR1 reads MGHRA; CDR2 reads YSYEKL. The chain's CDR3 is CASSQAETEENTEAFF. The CDR3 coding sequence is TGCGCCAGCAGCCAAGCTGAGACAGAAGAGAACACTGAAGCTTTCTTT.

V gene TRBV15 combines with J gene TRBJ2-3; D unclear. The CDR3 loop spans 16 amino acids. Germline V gene sequence: CDR1 LNHNV, CDR2 YYDKDF (reference sequence). Trimming removed 0 bases from V and 2 bases from J, with 12 bases in between. The CDR3 loop reads CATSRDLLSLTDTQYF. The CDR3 bases are TGTGCCACCAGCAGAGATCTGTTGTCACTCACAGATACGCAGTATTTT.

The rearrangement joins TRBV18 to TRBJ2-1, with TRBD1 identical over 7 bases. CDR3 size: 22 residues. Germline V CDR1 and CDR2: KGHSH, LQKENI. After removal of 0 bases from V and 5 bases from J, the junction contained 25 bases not matched to a gene. CDR3 coding DNA: TGTGCCAGCTCACCACCAACGGGGAAGGGACAGACCCCTTTGAGGTACCACAATGAGCAGTTCTTC. Its translation is CASSPPTGKGQTPLRYHNEQFF.

The chain has TRBV12-3 or TRBV12-4 and TRBJ2-7, with TRBD1 matching over 8 bases. The CDR3 runs 13 residues. V gave up 6 bases and J gave up 3 bases; unmatched junction bases: 4. The CDR3 region has the DNA TGTGCCAGCAGGGGGACAGGTCTCTACGAGCAGTACTTC. Protein sequence: CASRGTGLYEQYF.

A few counts support this clone. The chain carries TRBV12-3 or TRBV12-4 and TRBJ2-1, with 8 nucleotides matching TRBD1. The CDR3 runs to 12 residues. J gave up 8 bases and V 6 bases, and 3 bases lay outside the gene matches. The CDR3: CASRPQGDEQFF. DNA for the CDR3: TGTGCCAGCAGGCCACAGGGGGATGAGCAGTTCTTC.

The chain couples TRBV5-5 to TRBJ1-1; D uncertain. From germline, CDR1 is SGHKS and CDR2 YYEKEE (reference sequence). The germline V and J ends were trimmed by 1 base and 1 base, with 8 bases remaining between them. The CDR3 has 14 residues. The CDR3: CASSLMVANTEAFF. Here the CDR3 DNA reads TGTGCCAGCAGCTTGATGGTGGCGAACACTGAAGCTTTCTTT.

The chain combines TRBV9 with TRBJ2-2; TRBD2 aligns across 11 bases. Unmatched junction bases numbered 15, after V lost 1 base and J lost 7 bases. The CDR3 runs 19 residues. Germline V gene sequence: CDR1 SGDLS, CDR2 YYNGEE. In DNA form, the CDR3 reads TGTGCCAGCAGCGTATCGCTAGCGGGGGGAATTATAGGTGGCGGGGAGCTGTTTTTT. This translates into CASSVSLAGGIIGGGELFF.

V usage is TRBV7-9 and J usage is TRBJ2-7; D ambiguous. The CDR3 has 15 amino acids. Germline values: CDR1 SEHNR, CDR2 FQNEAQ (reference sequence). Trimming took 1 base from V and 4 from J, leaving 14 bases between them. This chain's CDR3 is CASSLEALSFYEQYF. The CDR3 nucleotides are TGTGCCAGCAGCTTAGAAGCACTCTCCTTTTACGAGCAGTACTTC.

The V gene is TRBV7-8, the J gene TRBJ1-1; maybe TRBD1 (6 bases). The CDR3 totals 16 residues. Germline loops: CDR1 SGHVS, CDR2 FQNEAQ. V gave up 2 bases and J gave up 0 bases, with 13 bases separating them. DNA of the CDR3: TGTGCCAGCAGCTTACCACCAGGACAGCTGAACACTGAAGCTTTCTTT. As protein: CASSLPPGQLNTEAFF.

This chain joins TRBV5-4 and TRBJ2-1; TRBD2 agrees at 11 bases. CDR3 length: 19 residues. The germline V gene has CDR1 SGHNT and CDR2 YYREEE (reference sequence). V dropped 4 bases and J dropped 0; count of bases not matched to a gene: 12. The CDR3 DNA is TGTGCCAGCAGCCCGGCGGGTAGCGGGGGGGCGCTCTCCTACAATGAGCAGTTCTTC. This sequence encodes CASSPAGSGGALSYNEQFF.

The chain employs TRBV10-2 and TRBJ1-1, with 7 bases lining up with TRBD1. V dropped 1 base and J dropped 0; count of bases not matched to a gene: 2. The CDR3 runs to 15 residues. The V gene's germline CDR1 is WSHSY and CDR2 SAAADI. CDR3 DNA sequence: TGCGCCAGCAGTGAGTACAGGGGACTGAACACTGAAGCTTTCTTT. This encodes CASSEYRGLNTEAFF.

The chain is built from TRBV19 and TRBJ1-4, with TRBD1 identical over 7 bases. CDR1 and CDR2 (germline): LNHDA, SQIVND (reference sequence). The CDR3 runs to 15 residues. Trimming at V came to 1 base and at J to 11 bases, leaving 10 bases not matched to a gene. In DNA form, the CDR3 reads TGTGCCAGTAGTATAGGCCCCTCGGAGGGGGCGAAACTGTTTTTT. Translating it yields CASSIGPSEGAKLFF.

The chain joins TRBV12-2 to TRBJ2-7; TRBD1 is taken as the D call from the table, unchecked against the DNA. TRBV12-2 is shown as a pseudogene. The CDR3 consists of 16 residues. As DNA, the CDR3 is TGTGCAAGTCGCTTAGCGCTCAGGGCGAGGAATGGCGGGCAGTACTTC. Its translation: CASRLALRARNGGQYF.